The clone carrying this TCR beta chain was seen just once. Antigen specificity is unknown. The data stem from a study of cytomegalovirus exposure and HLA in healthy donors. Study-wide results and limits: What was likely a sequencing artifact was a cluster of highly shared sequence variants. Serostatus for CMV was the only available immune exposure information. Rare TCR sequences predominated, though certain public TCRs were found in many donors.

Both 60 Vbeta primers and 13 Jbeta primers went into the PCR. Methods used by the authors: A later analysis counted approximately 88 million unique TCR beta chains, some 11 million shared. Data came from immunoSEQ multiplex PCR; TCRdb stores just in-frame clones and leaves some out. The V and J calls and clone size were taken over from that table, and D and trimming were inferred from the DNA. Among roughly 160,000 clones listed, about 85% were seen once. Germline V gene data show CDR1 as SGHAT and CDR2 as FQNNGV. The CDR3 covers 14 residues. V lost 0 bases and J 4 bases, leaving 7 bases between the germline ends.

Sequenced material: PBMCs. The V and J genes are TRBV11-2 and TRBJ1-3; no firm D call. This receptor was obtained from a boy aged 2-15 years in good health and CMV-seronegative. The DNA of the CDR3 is TGTGCCAGCAGCTTAGACCACCAGGGAAACACCATATATTTT. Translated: CASSLDHQGNTIYF.